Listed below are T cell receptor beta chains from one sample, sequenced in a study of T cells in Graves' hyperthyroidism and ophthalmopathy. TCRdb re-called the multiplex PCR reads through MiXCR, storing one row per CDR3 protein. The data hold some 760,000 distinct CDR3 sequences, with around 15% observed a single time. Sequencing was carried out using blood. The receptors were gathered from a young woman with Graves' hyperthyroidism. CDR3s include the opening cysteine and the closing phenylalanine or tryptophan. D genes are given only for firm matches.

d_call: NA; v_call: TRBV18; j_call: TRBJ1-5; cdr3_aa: CASSSTVNQPQHF
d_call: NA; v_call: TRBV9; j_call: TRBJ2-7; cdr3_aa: CASSVAPAYEQYF
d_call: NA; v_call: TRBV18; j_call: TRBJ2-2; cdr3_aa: CASSPPRVSNTGELFF
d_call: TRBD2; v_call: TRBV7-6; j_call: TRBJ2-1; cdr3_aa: CASSPSSGSYYEQFF
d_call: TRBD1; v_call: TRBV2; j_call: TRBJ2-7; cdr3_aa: CARSLGGTGSYEQYF
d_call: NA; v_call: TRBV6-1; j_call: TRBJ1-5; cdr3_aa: CASLVGVNQPQHF
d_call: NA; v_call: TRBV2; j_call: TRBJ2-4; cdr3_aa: CASSYQGGGAKNIQYF
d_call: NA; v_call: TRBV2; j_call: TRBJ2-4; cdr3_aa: CASSGENQNIQYF
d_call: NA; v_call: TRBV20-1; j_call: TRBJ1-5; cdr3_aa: CSASFRWAGTRISNQPQHF
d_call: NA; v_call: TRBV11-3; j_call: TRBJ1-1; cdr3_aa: CASSLGETLNTEAFF
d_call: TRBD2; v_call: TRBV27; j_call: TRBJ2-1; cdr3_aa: CATTTRPELAGPSTDEQFF
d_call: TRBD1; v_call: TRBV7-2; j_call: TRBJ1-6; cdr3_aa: CASSSGTGRNSPLHF
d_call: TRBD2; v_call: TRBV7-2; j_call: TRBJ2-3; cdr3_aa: CASSAPGTSPDTQYF
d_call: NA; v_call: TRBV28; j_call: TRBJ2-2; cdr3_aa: CASSDWGGPGELFF
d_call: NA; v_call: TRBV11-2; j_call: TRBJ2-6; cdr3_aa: CASSSLRGSSGANVLTF
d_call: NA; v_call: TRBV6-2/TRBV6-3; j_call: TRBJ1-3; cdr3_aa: CASSTPVGTGNTIYF
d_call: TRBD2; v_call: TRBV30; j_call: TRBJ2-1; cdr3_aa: CAWSWSSLREAHNEQFF
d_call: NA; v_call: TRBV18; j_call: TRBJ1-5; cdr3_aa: CASSPFGGGGNQPQHF
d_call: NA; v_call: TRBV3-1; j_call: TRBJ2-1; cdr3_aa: CASSQGSRSRYNEQFF
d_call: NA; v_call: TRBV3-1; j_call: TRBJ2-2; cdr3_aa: CASSQVRRGLRNTGELFF
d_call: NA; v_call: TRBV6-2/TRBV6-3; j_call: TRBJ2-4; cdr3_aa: CASRLSGVGNIQYF